This record looks at one TCR beta chain sequence and its context. This entry is derived from a study of blood T cell repertoires in COVID-19. Study as a whole: Samples of COVID-19 (acute and convalescent) were obtained from the United States, Italy and Spain. PBMCs, B-cell-depleted T cells, or T cells provided the cDNA or gDNA that made up the material.

Trimming removed 5 bases from V and 6 bases from J; junction bases left unmatched: 2. The CDR3 covers 11 residues. Germline V gives CDR1 SGHRS, CDR2 YFSETQ. Per the study methods: Counts of nucleated cells, estimated from reference gene primer amplification, were obtained. Produced via immunoSEQ multiplex PCR; TCRdb's table is partial and in-frame only. V and J calls plus clone size are reproduced from that table; the DNA served to infer D and trimming. The sample lists under 75,000 clones, nearly 95% occurring once. Sample: peripheral blood. The chain joins TRBV5-1 to TRBJ2-7; 7 bases line up with TRBD2. This clonotype originated in a man aged 45-60 years with active COVID-19. DNA for the CDR3: TGCGCCAGCAGACGGGAGGCCGAGCAGTACTTC. Protein product: CASRREAEQYF.